Each of the 20 T cell receptor beta chains below was sequenced from the same sample in a study of blood T cell repertoires in COVID-19. TCRdb's copy holds only in-frame clones and misses some; the assay was immunoSEQ multiplex PCR. The sample has 150,000 or so clones, 80% to 90% seen once. Sample: peripheral blood. The receptor set was obtained from a young man with COVID-19, enrolled during active disease.

This clone was observed a few times. The chain carries TRBV7-9 and TRBJ2-5, with 7 bases aligning to TRBD1. Germline V CDR1 and CDR2: SEHNR, FQNEAQ (reference sequence). V lost 4 bases to trimming and J lost 3 bases; unmatched junction nucleotides: 5. There are 14 residues in the CDR3. The CDR3 reads CASSSGQKKETQYF. DNA of the CDR3: TGTGCCAGCAGCTCGGGACAGAAGAAAGAGACCCAGTACTTC.

The V call is TRBV11-2, the J call TRBJ2-7; TRBD2 aligns across 8 bases. This CDR3 is built from 14 residues. Germline CDR1 is SGHAT and CDR2 is FQNNGV. The trim removed 4 bases at V and 0 bases at J, leaving 2 bases unmatched. For the CDR3, the DNA is TGTGCCAGCAGCTATAGCGGGGTCTCCTACGAGCAGTACTTC. Translated, it gives CASSYSGVSYEQYF.

This clone was recorded only once. The same CDR3 can be traced to other DNA sequences in this sample. The chain recombines TRBV12-3 or TRBV12-4 with TRBJ2-7; D gene unclear. This CDR3 comprises 12 residues. V lost 3 bases and J 4 bases, leaving 7 bases between the germline ends. CDR3 bases: TGTGCCAGCAGTTTGAGTGTATACGAGCAGTACTTC. This gives the protein CASSLSVYEQYF.

In this sample, this clone turned up once. This chain connects TRBV20-1 to TRBJ2-7; no definite D call. This CDR3 is 11 amino acids long. The germline CDR1 and CDR2 sequences are DFQATT and SNEGSKA (reference sequence). Deletions cut 0 bases from V and 4 bases from J, with 4 bases between. The CDR3 DNA is TGCAGTGCTAGAGAACGGTACGAGCAGTACTTC. Translating it yields CSARERYEQYF.

The chain uses TRBV2 and TRBJ1-2; no reliable D call. V was clipped by 2 bases and J by 2 bases, with 3 bases between them. From germline, CDR1 is SNHLY and CDR2 FYNNEI. This CDR3 contains 12 residues. In nucleotides, the CDR3 is TGTGCCAGCAGTGAACGGAACTATGGCTACACCTTC. Translating gives CASSERNYGYTF.

V usage is TRBV6-5 and J usage is TRBJ1-2, with TRBD1 as a possible D gene (5 bases). Trimming removed 4 bases at V and 7 bases at J, with 10 bases between. The germline V gene has CDR1 MNHEY and CDR2 SVGAGI. The CDR3 extends over 12 amino acids. The CDR3 region has the DNA TGTGCCAGCAGTTGGCAGGGCGGTGGCTACACCTTC. The encoded protein is CASSWQGGGYTF.

The genes are TRBV28 and TRBJ2-3; TRBD2 aligns across 12 bases. Looked up from germline, CDR1 is MDHEN and CDR2 is SYDVKM. After removal of 8 bases from V and 0 bases from J, the junction contained 3 bases not matched to a gene. This CDR3 region has 15 residues. The CDR3 nucleotides are TGTGCCAGCCAGGGGACTAGCGGGAGCACAGATACGCAGTATTTT. It translates to CASQGTSGSTDTQYF. Using reference TRBV28 and TRBJ2-3 for the parts outside the CDR3, the full variable domain is DVKVTQSSRYLVKRTGEKVFLECVQDMDHENMFWYRQDPGLGLRLIYFSYDVKMKEKGDIPEGYSVSREKKERFSLILESASTNQTSMYLCASQGTSGSTDTQYFGPGTRLTVL.

A single count supports this clone. V gene TRBV6-5 combines with J gene TRBJ1-5, with D possibly TRBD1 on 5 matching bases. V was shortened by 10 bases and J by 5 bases, with 15 bases between the two germline ends. Germline V CDR1 and CDR2: MNHEY, SVGAGI. CDR3 length equals 13 residues. The DNA for the CDR3 is TGTGCCACCTCGCGGGGCTGGGATCAGCCCCAGCATTTT. Translating it yields CATSRGWDQPQHF.

This rearrangement joins TRBV28 to TRBJ2-1; TRBD2 aligns across 15 bases. The junction had 14 bases not matched to a gene; V was cut back by 4 bases and J by 7 bases. CDR3 length: 19 amino acids. Germline assignment: CDR1 MDHEN and CDR2 SYDVKM. Here the CDR3 reads CASSSYRGLAGGGVNEQFF. In nucleotides, the CDR3 is TGTGCCAGCAGTTCTTATCGGGGACTAGCGGGAGGAGGGGTGAATGAGCAGTTCTTC.

The gene calls are TRBV29-1 and TRBJ1-1; D not certain. CDR1 and CDR2 (germline): SQVTM, ANQGSEA. V was shortened by 4 bases and J by 3 bases, with 15 bases between the two germline ends. CDR3 size: 14 residues. The CDR3, as DNA: TGCAGCGTTGCAGCCGGGTTTGCGGACACTGAAGCTTTCTTT. This codes for CSVAAGFADTEAFF.

The chain couples TRBV28 to TRBJ2-1, with 8 nucleotides matching TRBD1. The J segment lost 5 bases and the V segment lost 8 bases, leaving 5 bases of the junction unmatched. Germline values: CDR1 MDHEN, CDR2 SYDVKM. CDR3 length equals 13 residues. CDR3 loop: CASSGTGNNEQFF. The CDR3 coding sequence is TGTGCCAGCTCCGGGACAGGTAACAATGAGCAGTTCTTC.

This chain links TRBV2 with TRBJ2-7, with 7 nucleotides matching TRBD1. Germline V CDR1 and CDR2: SNHLY, FYNNEI. V dropped 8 bases and J dropped 4; count of bases not matched to a gene: 5. The CDR3 consists of 12 residues. For the CDR3, the DNA is TGTGCCAGCCGAGGGACAGTTTACGAGCAGTACTTC. It encodes CASRGTVYEQYF.

The CDR3: CASSWDREDGYTF. CDR3 bases: TGTGCCAGCAGCTGGGACAGGGAGGATGGCTACACCTTC. This chain connects TRBV5-4 to TRBJ1-2, with 9 bases aligning to TRBD1. The V segment lost 3 bases and the J segment 6 bases; nucleotides outside the gene matches: 3. Germline V gives CDR1 SGHNT, CDR2 YYREEE (reference sequence). This CDR3 is 13 amino acids long.

The gene calls are TRBV6-5 and TRBJ2-1; 10 positions agree with TRBD2. In germline, CDR1 is MNHEY, CDR2 SVGAGI. V lost 8 bases and J lost 9; bases outside the gene matches: 7. The CDR3 loop spans 13 amino acids. CDR3 amino acids: CASQQLAGIEQFF. DNA for the CDR3: TGTGCCAGCCAGCAACTAGCGGGAATTGAGCAGTTCTTC.

The V gene is TRBV5-8, the J gene TRBJ2-1; 14 positions agree with TRBD2. This CDR3 has 18 amino acids. CDR1 and CDR2 (germline): SGHTS, YDEGEE. Unmatched junction bases numbered 7, after V lost 3 bases and J lost 2 bases. CDR3 sequence: CASSYGLAGGMTYNEQFF. The DNA of the CDR3 is TGTGCCAGCAGCTACGGACTAGCGGGAGGAATGACCTACAATGAGCAGTTCTTC.

V usage is TRBV6-5 and J usage is TRBJ2-1, with a tentative D call TRBD2 (6 bases). Germline CDR1 is MNHEY and CDR2 is SVGAGI. The V end was cut by 0 bases, the J end by 4 bases, with 10 bases between. There are 15 residues in the CDR3. CDR3 residues: CASSYSGGRYNEQFF. CDR3 sequence (DNA): TGTGCCAGCAGTTACTCGGGAGGAAGATACAATGAGCAGTTCTTC.

The rearrangement joins TRBV7-8 to TRBJ1-1; TRBD1 matches 7 bases. This CDR3 is built from 13 residues. V shed 5 bases and J 3 bases; nucleotides not matched to a gene: 3. Germline CDR1 and CDR2: SGHVS and FQNEAQ. The CDR3, as DNA: TGTGCCAGCAGCAGGGACAGCTACACTGAAGCTTTCTTT. It encodes CASSRDSYTEAFF.

The rearrangement uses TRBV4-1 and TRBJ2-5; 10 nucleotides line up with TRBD1. With 1 base clipped from V and 5 bases from J, the junction kept 7 bases outside the gene matches. This CDR3 comprises 16 residues. The V gene's germline CDR1 is MGHRA and CDR2 YSYEKL. The CDR3 nucleotides read TGCGCCAGCAGCCAAGGACAGGACAGGGGGTATGAGACCCAGTACTTC. It yields the protein CASSQGQDRGYETQYF.

V is TRBV15 and J is TRBJ2-7; no clear D. Trimming removed 0 bases at V and 0 bases at J, with 9 bases between. Germline lookup yields CDR1 LNHNV and CDR2 YYDKDF (reference sequence). The CDR3 sequence is 15 residues long. In nucleotides, the CDR3 is TGTGCCACCAGCAGAGAGGCATCCCGCTCCTACGAGCAGTACTTC. This codes for CATSREASRSYEQYF.

CDR3 sequence: CASSLRRADTGELFF. In DNA, the CDR3 is TGTGCCAGCAGCTTAAGGAGGGCGGACACCGGGGAGCTGTTTTTT. The J gene is TRBJ2-2, the V gene TRBV11-1; weak D call: TRBD2 (6 bases). V shed 2 bases and J shed 3 bases, with 10 bases lying between them. Germline CDR1 reads SGHAT; CDR2 reads FQDESV (reference sequence). The CDR3 is made up of 15 amino acids.